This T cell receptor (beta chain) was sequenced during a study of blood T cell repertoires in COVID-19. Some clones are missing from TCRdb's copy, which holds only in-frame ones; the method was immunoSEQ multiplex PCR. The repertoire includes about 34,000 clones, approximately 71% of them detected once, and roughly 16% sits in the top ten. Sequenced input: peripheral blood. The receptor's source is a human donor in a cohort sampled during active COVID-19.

CDR3 DNA sequence: TGCGCCAGCAGTGAGTCGGGACAGGGGGTAGAGACCCAGTACTTC. Translation: CASSESGQGVETQYF. The V gene is TRBV10-1, the J gene TRBJ2-5; 11 bases fit TRBD1. From germline, CDR1 is WNHNN and CDR2 SYGVQD (reference sequence). The CDR3 is made up of 15 amino acids. J was trimmed by 4 bases and V by 0 bases; bases with no gene match: 1.